The entry below describes one TCR beta chain. Its matching antigen is unknown. Each of the donors was a healthy adult who was HIV-negative and had not had a recent acute infection or vaccination. Here immunoSEQ multiplex PCR was the method, and the copy in TCRdb shows in-frame clones only, minus some. Of fewer than 2.5 million clones in the sample, 93% were seen once. The data belong to a study of shared clonotypes between healthy human individuals. Study details: Each donor contributed plates that comprised three CD4 naive, three CD4 memory, two CD8 naive and one CD8 memory.

Study-wide results and limits: A reduction in generation probabilities was seen for non-shared clonotypes relative to those shared by all four donors. Clonotype sharing among donors was thought likely to change with sequencing depth.

The CDR3 is made up of 14 amino acids. V lost 0 bases and J lost 3, with 7 bases in between. CDR1 SGDLS and CDR2 YYNGEE come from the germline V gene. This chain links TRBV9 with TRBJ1-5; D is uncertain. The sequence was obtained from a man younger than 35 in good health. Some clones in this sample may be carry-over from other donors' samples. Sequenced: naive CD4+ T cells from PBMCs. Subset described: CD45RA+ positively selected. The CDR3 region is CASSVVQVNQPQHF. CDR3 coding DNA: TGTGCCAGCAGCGTAGTCCAGGTCAATCAGCCCCAGCATTTT.